This record looks at one T cell receptor beta chain sequence and its context. The data were obtained in a study of blood T cell repertoires in COVID-19. In the study overall: Donors in the United States, Italy and Spain gave samples during acute or convalescent COVID-19. The analysed material was cDNA or gDNA that came from T cells, B-cell-depleted T cells, or PBMCs.

In the original processing: Researchers report that nucleated cell counts were estimated from reference gene primer amplification. Method: immunoSEQ multiplex PCR; TCRdb's copy keeps in-frame clones and lacks some. D and trimming come from the DNA, and the V and J calls and clone size come from that table. The sample shows around 100,000 clones, about 89% of them seen only once. This TCR derives from a man aged 50 or older with active COVID-19. The specimen was peripheral blood.

The DNA for the CDR3 is TGTGCCAGCAGTTTAGCGGGGCAGCATGGCTACACCTTC. This sequence encodes CASSLAGQHGYTF. V is TRBV12-3 or TRBV12-4 and J is TRBJ1-2, with a weak D call TRBD1 (5 bases). This CDR3 is 13 amino acids long. V was clipped by 0 bases and J by 6 bases, with 8 bases between them.